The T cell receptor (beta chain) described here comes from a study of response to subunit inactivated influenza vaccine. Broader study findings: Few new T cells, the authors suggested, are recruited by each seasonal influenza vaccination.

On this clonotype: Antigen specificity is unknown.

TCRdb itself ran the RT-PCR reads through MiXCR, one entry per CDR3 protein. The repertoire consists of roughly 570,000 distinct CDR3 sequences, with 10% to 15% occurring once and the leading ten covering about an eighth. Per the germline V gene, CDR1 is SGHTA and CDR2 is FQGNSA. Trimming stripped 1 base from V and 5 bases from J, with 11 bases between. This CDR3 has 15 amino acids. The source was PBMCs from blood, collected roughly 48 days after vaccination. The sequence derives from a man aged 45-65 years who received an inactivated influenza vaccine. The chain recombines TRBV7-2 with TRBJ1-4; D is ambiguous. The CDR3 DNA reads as TGTGCCAGCAGCTTAGGACAAGCTGGGAATGAAAAACTGTTTTTT. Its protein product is CASSLGQAGNEKLFF.